This T cell receptor beta chain was observed in a study of cytomegalovirus exposure and HLA in healthy donors. TCRdb's table, derived via immunoSEQ multiplex PCR, lists solely in-frame clones and lacks some. In the table there are 220,000 or so clones, around 87% of which are singletons. The CDR3 has 15 residues. Trimming took 3 bases from V and 3 from J; bases not matched to a gene: 3. Germline loops: CDR1 PRHDT, CDR2 FYEKMQ (reference sequence). The sequenced sample was PBMCs. The clonotype comes from a woman between 18 and 30 years old in good health and CMV-seropositive. The gene calls are TRBV13 and TRBJ2-1, with 9 bases identical to TRBD2. CDR3 loop: CASSLTSGHYNEQFF. DNA for the CDR3: TGTGCCAGCAGCTTGACTAGCGGCCACTACAATGAGCAGTTCTTC.